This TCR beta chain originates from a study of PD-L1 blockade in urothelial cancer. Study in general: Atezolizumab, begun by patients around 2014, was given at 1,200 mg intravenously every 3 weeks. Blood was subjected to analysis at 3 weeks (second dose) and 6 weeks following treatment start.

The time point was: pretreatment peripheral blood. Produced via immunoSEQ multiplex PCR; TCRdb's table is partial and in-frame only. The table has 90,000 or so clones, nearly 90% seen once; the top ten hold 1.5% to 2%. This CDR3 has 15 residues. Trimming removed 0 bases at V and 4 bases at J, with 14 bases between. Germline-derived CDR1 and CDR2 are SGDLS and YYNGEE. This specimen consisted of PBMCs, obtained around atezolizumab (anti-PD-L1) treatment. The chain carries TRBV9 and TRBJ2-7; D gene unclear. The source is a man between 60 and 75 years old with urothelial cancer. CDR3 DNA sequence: TGTGCCAGCAGCGTAGATCCCTTGGGCACATACGAGCAGTACTTC. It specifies CASSVDPLGTYEQYF. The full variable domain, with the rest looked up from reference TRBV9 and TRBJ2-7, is DSGVTQTPKHLITATGQRVTLRCSPRSGDLSVYWYQQSLDQGLQFLIQYYNGEERAKGNILERFSAQQFPDLHSELNLSSLELGDSALYFCASSVDPLGTYEQYFGPGTRLTVT.